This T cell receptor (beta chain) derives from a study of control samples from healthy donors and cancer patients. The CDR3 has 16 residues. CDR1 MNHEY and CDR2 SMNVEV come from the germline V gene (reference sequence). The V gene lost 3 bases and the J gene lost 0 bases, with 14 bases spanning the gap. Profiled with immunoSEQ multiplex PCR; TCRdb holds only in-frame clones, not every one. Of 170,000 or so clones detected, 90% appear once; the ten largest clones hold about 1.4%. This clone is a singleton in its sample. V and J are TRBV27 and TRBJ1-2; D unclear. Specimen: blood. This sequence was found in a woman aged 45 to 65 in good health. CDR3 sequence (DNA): TGTGCCAGCAGTTTGGGTCCAAGAAGGGCTAACTATGGCTACACCTTC. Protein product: CASSLGPRRANYGYTF.